The 29 T cell receptor beta chains reported below all come from one sample, sequenced in a study of human CD4 T cells and Enterobacteriaceae. TCRdb's table, derived via immunoSEQ multiplex PCR, lists solely in-frame clones and lacks some. In the table there are 25,000 to 30,000 clones, almost 85% of which are singletons. The memory gate held CD4+ cells that were not CD45RA+CCR7+CD95- naive cells, over 98% pure. Material: memory CD4+ T cells from blood. These receptors were obtained from a human donor in good health.

The chain links TRBV5-1 to TRBJ2-7; D is tentatively TRBD1 or TRBD2 (5 bases each). With 4 bases removed from V and 3 bases from J, the gap between germline ends came to 11 bases. Germline CDR1 is SGHRS and CDR2 is YFSETQ. The CDR3 is made up of 13 amino acids. The CDR3 bases are TGCGCCAGCAGCGGATCGGGGCTCTACGAGCAGTACTTC. Protein sequence: CASSGSGLYEQYF.

The V gene is TRBV5-1, the J gene TRBJ1-1; D gene ambiguous. The CDR3 is 14 amino acids. Germline lookup yields CDR1 SGHRS and CDR2 YFSETQ. The germline V and J ends were trimmed by 2 bases and 1 base, with 9 bases remaining between them. The CDR3 loop is CASSFTRRNTEAFF. The CDR3 DNA sequence: TGCGCCAGCAGCTTTACCAGAAGGAACACTGAAGCTTTCTTT.

Only one count was recorded for this clone. V gene TRBV9 combines with J gene TRBJ2-2; 8 nucleotides line up with TRBD1. Germline trimming cut 4 bases from V and 1 base from J; bases unmatched to any gene: 3. Per the germline V gene, CDR1 is SGDLS and CDR2 is YYNGEE. The CDR3 has 15 residues. CDR3 coding DNA: TGTGCCAGCAGCCGACAGGGGAGGAACACCGGGGAGCTGTTTTTT. This gives the protein CASSRQGRNTGELFF.

The chain couples TRBV7-2 to TRBJ2-1; 13 bases map to TRBD2. The germline CDR1 and CDR2 sequences are SGHTA and FQGNSA. J lost 8 bases, V lost 3 bases, and 7 bases had no gene match. The CDR3 totals 16 residues. The CDR3 nucleotides read TGTGCCAGCAGCTTGACTAGCGGGAGGCAAGGTGATGAGCAGTTCTTC. This encodes CASSLTSGRQGDEQFF.

The J gene is TRBJ2-3, the V gene TRBV11-2; D may be TRBD2 (5 bases). Germline assignment: CDR1 SGHAT and CDR2 FQNNGV. The V gene lost 5 bases and the J gene lost 4 bases, with 16 bases spanning the gap. This CDR3 has 15 amino acids. The CDR3 loop is CASSPTGSKADTQYF. The CDR3 coding sequence is TGTGCCAGCAGCCCAACGGGGAGTAAGGCAGATACGCAGTATTTT. Variable domain in full (rest from reference TRBV11-2 and TRBJ2-3): EAGVAQSPRYKIIEKRQSVAFWCNPISGHATLYWYQQILGQGPKLLIQFQNNGVVDDSQLPKDRFSAERLKGVDSTLKIQPAKLEDSAVYLCASSPTGSKADTQYFGPGTRLTVL.

This clone was recorded a few times. The rearrangement links TRBV4-1 to TRBJ2-2, with 7 bases fitting TRBD2. The germline gives CDR1 MGHRA, CDR2 YSYEKL. The CDR3 length is 16 residues. The V segment lost 1 base and the J segment 2 bases; nucleotides outside the gene matches: 4. This CDR3 reads CASSQASGANTGELFF. For the CDR3, the DNA is TGCGCCAGCAGCCAAGCTAGCGGAGCAAACACCGGGGAGCTGTTTTTT.

The chain is built from TRBV18 and TRBJ2-7, with TRBD1 matching over 8 bases. This CDR3 has 15 residues. Per germline, CDR1 KGHSH and CDR2 LQKENI. Trimming at V came to 3 bases and at J to 5 bases, leaving 9 bases not matched to a gene. The CDR3 spells CASSPLGQGAHEQYF. As DNA, the CDR3 is TGTGCCAGCTCACCTCTAGGGCAGGGGGCGCACGAGCAGTACTTC.

CDR3 sequence: CATSRDFMGNEQFF. For the CDR3, the DNA is TGTGCCACCAGCAGAGATTTTATGGGGAATGAGCAGTTCTTC. The gene calls are TRBV15 and TRBJ2-1; no clear D. V was clipped by 0 bases and J by 7 bases, with 10 bases between them. Germline-derived CDR1 and CDR2 are LNHNV and YYDKDF (reference sequence). CDR3 length: 14 amino acids.

V gene TRBV19 combines with J gene TRBJ2-5; 14 positions match TRBD2. This CDR3 spans 16 amino acids. CDR1 LNHDA and CDR2 SQIVND come from the germline V gene (reference sequence). V shed 5 bases and J 5 bases; nucleotides not matched to a gene: 7. The CDR3 DNA follows: TGTGCCAGTAGTCCCCGACTAGCGGGAGGGGTGGAGACCCAGTACTTC. It encodes CASSPRLAGGVETQYF.

The chain recombines TRBV27 with TRBJ1-1, with 12 bases that match TRBD1. Germline V lookup: CDR1 MNHEY, CDR2 SMNVEV (reference sequence). J gave up 8 bases and V 2 bases, and 0 bases lay outside the gene matches. This CDR3 is built from 13 residues. The CDR3 region has the DNA TGTGCCAGCAGTTTAGGGACAGGGGGCGAAGCTTTCTTT. Amino acids: CASSLGTGGEAFF.

The chain combines TRBV2 with TRBJ2-5; possibly TRBD2 for D (6 bases). Per the germline V gene, CDR1 is SNHLY and CDR2 is FYNNEI. The CDR3 runs to 14 residues. Trimming stripped 3 bases from V and 0 bases from J, with 8 bases between. The CDR3 is CASSDREDQETQYF. The CDR3 DNA reads as TGTGCCAGCAGTGACAGGGAGGACCAAGAGACCCAGTACTTC.

A few counts support this clone. The chain combines TRBV6-1 with TRBJ1-1, with D possibly being TRBD1 (5 bases). There are 14 residues in the CDR3. Per germline, CDR1 MNHNS and CDR2 SASEGT. The V end lost 6 bases, the J end lost 5 bases, and 16 bases lay between the germline ends. The CDR3 bases are TGTGCCAGCAGCGGAGCGGGGGGAGCTACTGAAGCTTTCTTT. Amino acid sequence: CASSGAGGATEAFF.

The chain combines TRBV4-2 with TRBJ1-2; D ambiguous. CDR1 is LGHNA, CDR2 YNFKEQ, per germline. V dropped 0 bases and J dropped 7 bases, with 9 bases sitting between them. This CDR3 contains 13 residues. The CDR3 nucleotides are TGTGCCAGCAGCCAAGATTCCGAGTTTGGCTACACCTTC. This encodes CASSQDSEFGYTF.

This chain's CDR3 is CAWSVPGKGRTYEQYF. The CDR3 DNA reads as TGTGCCTGGAGTGTACCAGGGAAGGGGCGAACCTACGAGCAGTACTTC. The chain links TRBV30 to TRBJ2-7; a weak D match, TRBD1 (5 bases). The germline V and J ends were trimmed by 0 bases and 2 bases, with 17 bases remaining between them. CDR1 and CDR2 from the germline V gene are GTSNPN and SVGIG (reference sequence). This CDR3 region has 16 residues.

The J gene is TRBJ2-3, the V gene TRBV18; D possibly uses TRBD1 or TRBD2 (5 bases each). The CDR3 sequence is 16 residues long. Germline-derived CDR1 and CDR2 are KGHSH and LQKENI. V dropped 2 bases and J dropped 0 bases, with 12 bases sitting between them. CDR3 amino acids: CASSPSPGPSTDTQYF. For the CDR3, the DNA is TGTGCCAGCTCACCAAGTCCGGGGCCGAGCACAGATACGCAGTATTTT.

The V gene is TRBV11-2, the J gene TRBJ2-2, with 12 bases aligning to TRBD1. The CDR3 covers 15 residues. CDR1 SGHAT and CDR2 FQNNGV come from the germline V gene. The V gene end was trimmed by 5 bases and the J gene end by 4 bases; junction bases not matched to a gene: 2. This chain's CDR3 is CASSGTGGSTGELFF. CDR3 DNA: TGTGCCAGCAGCGGGACAGGGGGCTCCACCGGGGAGCTGTTTTTT. The full variable domain, in which reference TRBV11-2 and TRBJ2-2 provide the parts outside the CDR3, is EAGVAQSPRYKIIEKRQSVAFWCNPISGHATLYWYQQILGQGPKLLIQFQNNGVVDDSQLPKDRFSAERLKGVDSTLKIQPAKLEDSAVYLCASSGTGGSTGELFFGEGSRLTVL.

A single count supports this clone. The chain has TRBV18 and TRBJ2-5; TRBD1 agrees at 11 bases. The J call may be faulty, since TRBJ2-7 better matches the DNA end. Germline-derived CDR1 and CDR2 are KGHSH and LQKENI. The CDR3 spans 13 residues. The CDR3 spells CASSHGQGAEQYF. The CDR3 DNA reads as TGTGCCAGCTCACACGGACAGGGGGCCGAGCAGTACTTC.

In DNA, the CDR3 is TGTGCCATCAGTGAGTCGACAGGGGCGGGAGAGACCCAGTACTTC. Amino acids: CAISESTGAGETQYF. This chain connects TRBV10-3 to TRBJ2-5, with 8 bases that match TRBD1. The V and J ends lost 0 bases and 4 bases, in that order; junction bases with no gene match: 4. This CDR3 region has 15 residues. Germline CDR1 reads ENHRY; CDR2 reads SYGVKD.

This sequence joins TRBV11-2 and TRBJ1-4; D gene ambiguous. Germline V gene data show CDR1 as SGHAT and CDR2 as FQNNGV. Trimming took off 0 bases at V and 7 bases at J, with 6 bases between the two ends. This CDR3 is 13 amino acids long. CDR3 DNA: TGTGCCAGCAGCTTAGAACAGATTGAAAAACTGTTTTTT. Its protein is CASSLEQIEKLFF.

The chain joins TRBV19 to TRBJ2-7; 7 bases are shared with TRBD1. Germline V gene lookup returns CDR1 LNHDA and CDR2 SQIVND (reference sequence). The CDR3 totals 14 residues. With 4 bases clipped from V and 5 bases from J, the junction kept 8 bases outside the gene matches. CDR3 in amino acids: CASSTHRGIHEQYF. The DNA of the CDR3 is TGTGCCAGTAGTACCCACAGGGGCATCCACGAGCAGTACTTC.

The gene calls are TRBV29-1 and TRBJ2-2; no clear D. In germline, CDR1 is SQVTM, CDR2 ANQGSEA. V dropped 5 bases and J dropped 4 bases, with 11 bases sitting between them. This CDR3 comprises 13 residues. The CDR3 DNA is TGCAGCGTTAACCGGGTCCCCACCGGGGAGCTGTTTTTT. The encoded protein is CSVNRVPTGELFF.

The table lists this clone with a few counts. This chain joins TRBV2 and TRBJ1-1; weak D call: TRBD1 (5 bases). Germline CDR1 is SNHLY and CDR2 is FYNNEI. The CDR3 spans 12 residues. V was shortened by 9 bases and J by 5 bases, with 13 bases between the two germline ends. This chain's CDR3 is CASKPGGTEAFF. The DNA of the CDR3 is TGTGCCAGTAAGCCGGGGGGAACTGAAGCTTTCTTT. Full variable domain (remainder filled in from reference TRBV2 and TRBJ1-1): EPEVTQTPSHQVTQMGQEVILRCVPISNHLYFYWYRQILGQKVEFLVSFYNNEISEKSEIFDDQFSVERPDGSNFTLKIRSTKLEDSAMYFCASKPGGTEAFFGQGTRLTVV.

The genes are TRBV30 and TRBJ1-6; no firm D call. The germline V gene encodes CDR1 GTSNPN and CDR2 SVGIG (reference sequence). Trimming cost V 2 bases and J 8 bases, with 13 bases left between them. The CDR3 contains 14 residues. CDR3 loop: CAWSSEEGDSPLHF. The CDR3 coding sequence is TGTGCCTGGAGTTCGGAGGAGGGTGATTCACCCCTCCACTTT. Together with reference TRBV30 and TRBJ1-6, the CDR3 gives the full variable domain: SQTIHQWPATLVQPVGSPLSLECTVEGTSNPNLYWYRQAAGRGLQLLFYSVGIGQISSEVPQNLSASRPQDRQFILSSKKLLLSDSGFYLCAWSSEEGDSPLHFGNGTRLTVT.

This clone appeared a single time. V is TRBV18 and J is TRBJ1-1; a possible D gene is TRBD1 (5 bases). The CDR3 covers 16 residues. Germline CDR1 and CDR2: KGHSH and LQKENI. V lost 6 bases to trimming and J lost 4 bases, with 21 bases between them. This CDR3 reads CASSKVPGPEGTEAFF. The CDR3 bases are TGTGCCAGCTCCAAAGTCCCGGGACCCGAGGGCACTGAAGCTTTCTTT.

J is TRBJ2-7 and V is TRBV19; 10 positions match TRBD2. This CDR3 has 16 residues. Germline V gene sequence: CDR1 LNHDA, CDR2 SQIVND (reference sequence). With V trimmed by 10 bases and J by 5 bases, 17 bases remained unmatched. CDR3 region: CATHSLAGQTLNEQYF. In DNA form, the CDR3 reads TGTGCCACCCACTCACTAGCGGGACAAACCCTTAACGAGCAGTACTTC.

The J gene is TRBJ1-1, the V gene TRBV5-1; the D gene is possibly TRBD1 (6 bases). The CDR3 has 13 amino acids. Trimming took off 0 bases at V and 4 bases at J, with 7 bases between the two ends. Germline values: CDR1 SGHRS, CDR2 YFSETQ. CDR3 coding DNA: TGCGCCAGCAGCTTGGGACAGGCCACTGAAGCTTTCTTT. Its protein product is CASSLGQATEAFF. The full variable domain, with the rest looked up from reference TRBV5-1 and TRBJ1-1, is KAGVTQTPRYLIKTRGQQVTLSCSPISGHRSVSWYQQTPGQGLQFLFEYFSETQRNKGNFPGRFSGRQFSNSRSEMNVSTLELGDSALYLCASSLGQATEAFFGQGTRLTVV.

The CDR3 bases are TGCGCCACCAAGGACAGGGCTATCGAGTTCGTAGAGACCCAGTACTTC. Amino acid sequence: CATKDRAIEFVETQYF. The genes are TRBV10-1 and TRBJ2-5, with TRBD1 matching 8 bases. V lost 10 bases and J lost 4; bases outside the gene matches: 17. Germline V CDR1 and CDR2: WNHNN, SYGVQD (reference sequence). The length of the CDR3 is 16 residues.

The chain carries TRBV2 and TRBJ1-5; perhaps TRBD1 as D (6 bases). The CDR3 extends over 15 amino acids. The germline V gene encodes CDR1 SNHLY and CDR2 FYNNEI. V lost 2 bases to trimming and J lost 5 bases, with 13 bases between them. CDR3 sequence (DNA): TGTGCCAGCAGTGAAACAGGACAGCCTTATCAGCCCCAGCATTTT. This translates into CASSETGQPYQPQHF.

The V call is TRBV19, the J call TRBJ1-1; 12 bases fit TRBD1. V was clipped by 7 bases and J by 5 bases; unmatched bases: 11. The CDR3 spans 16 residues. CDR1 is LNHDA, CDR2 SQIVND, per germline (reference sequence). In nucleotides, the CDR3 is TGTGCCAGTATCTATGGGACAGGGGGCATGACTACTGAAGCTTTCTTT. Encoded protein: CASIYGTGGMTTEAFF.